The text below deals with one T cell receptor beta chain. As yet, its antigen is unknown. Trimming took off 4 bases at V and 2 bases at J, with 8 bases between the two ends. CDR1 and CDR2 from the germline V gene are SGHNT and YENEEA. This CDR3 has 13 residues. Libraries were prepared by immunoSEQ multiplex PCR; TCRdb keeps only in-frame clonotypes and omits some of them. The sample records about 11,000 clones, roughly four fifths being singletons. Exposure to brentuximab vedotin varied, and each patient had relapsed following autologous stem cell transplantation. The sample comes from a study of PD-1 blockade in classical Hodgkin lymphoma. Overall study findings and caveats: Exclusion was applied to patients who started nivolumab under 1 year after ASCT. CD4+ TCR diversity, unlike CD8+, rose significantly by C4D1. Newly diagnosed and completely responding patients shared comparable baseline diversity.

The chain recombines TRBV11-3 with TRBJ1-2; D is unresolved. The starting material was peripheral blood mononuclear cells (PBMCs), obtained at baseline. This sequence originates from a human donor with classical Hodgkin lymphoma. The CDR3 DNA reads TGTGCCAGCAGCTATGCAGAGAACTATGGCTACACCTTC. Translation: CASSYAENYGYTF.